This is a list of T cell receptor beta chains from one sample in a study of T cell repertoires in MIS-A myocarditis. TCRdb's table, derived via immunoSEQ multiplex PCR, lists solely in-frame clones and lacks some. The table has roughly 14,000 clones, 70% to 85% seen once; the top ten hold around 60%. Sample: left ventricle heart tissue obtained at autopsy. The receptor set was obtained from a young man with fulminant myocarditis from multisystem inflammatory syndrome in adults (MIS-A) after COVID-19. CDR3s include the opening cysteine and the closing phenylalanine or tryptophan. The D gene is left open where the match is weak. Size tells how often a clone was seen (once, few, many) or the class of an expanded clone, and some rows leave it out.

d_call: NA
j_call: TRBJ2-1
v_call: TRBV9
clone_size: NA
cdr3_nt: TGTGCCAGCAGCGTAGCTAACAATGAGCAGTTCTTC
cdr3_aa: CASSVANNEQFF

d_call: TRBD1
j_call: TRBJ1-1
v_call: TRBV28
clone_size: NA
cdr3_nt: TGTGCCAGTAACCGGGCCCAGGGGGCAGTGAACACTGAAGCTTTCTTT
cdr3_aa: CASNRAQGAVNTEAFF

d_call: NA
j_call: TRBJ2-1
v_call: TRBV5-4
clone_size: few
cdr3_nt: TGTGCCAGCAGCCGGGGGTCGGACAGTAACAATGAGCAGTTCTTC
cdr3_aa: CASSRGSDSNNEQFF

d_call: NA
j_call: TRBJ1-1
v_call: TRBV7-3
clone_size: NA
cdr3_nt: TGTGCCAGCAGCTTAGCCGGGTCAGGGTCTGAAGCTTTCTTT
cdr3_aa: CASSLAGSGSEAFF

d_call: TRBD2
j_call: TRBJ2-1
v_call: TRBV6-1
clone_size: NA
cdr3_nt: TGTGCCAGCAGTGAGGGACTAGCGGGAGTAAGTGCGCAGTTCTTC
cdr3_aa: CASSEGLAGVSAQFF

d_call: NA
j_call: TRBJ1-2
v_call: TRBV28
clone_size: NA
cdr3_nt: TGTGCCAGCAGTTTTCGAGGTGGCTACACCTTC
cdr3_aa: CASSFRGGYTF

d_call: TRBD1
j_call: TRBJ1-2
v_call: TRBV30
clone_size: NA
cdr3_nt: TGTGCCTGGGAAACCGGGACAGGGGGTGGCTACACCTTC
cdr3_aa: CAWETGTGGGYTF

d_call: NA
j_call: TRBJ2-5
v_call: TRBV5-4
clone_size: NA
cdr3_nt: TGTGCCAGCAGCTTGAAGTCTAGCCGAGAGACCCAGTACTTC
cdr3_aa: CASSLKSSRETQYF

d_call: TRBD1
j_call: TRBJ1-3
v_call: TRBV18
clone_size: NA
cdr3_nt: TGTGCCAGCTCACATACAGGGGACTCTGGAAACACCATATATTTT
cdr3_aa: CASSHTGDSGNTIYF

d_call: NA
j_call: TRBJ1-6
v_call: TRBV28
clone_size: NA
cdr3_nt: TGTGCCAGCAGTTCCAGGGTGACCTATAATTCACCCCTCCACTTT
cdr3_aa: CASSSRVTYNSPLHF

d_call: TRBD2
j_call: TRBJ2-3
v_call: TRBV19
clone_size: once
cdr3_nt: TGTGCCAGTAAGGCGGGGGGGCCAGATACGCAGTATTTT
cdr3_aa: CASKAGGPDTQYF

d_call: TRBD1
j_call: TRBJ1-2
v_call: TRBV7-9
clone_size: NA
cdr3_nt: TGTGCCAGCAGCCTTGACAGGGGGCATGGCTACACCTTC
cdr3_aa: CASSLDRGHGYTF

d_call: NA
j_call: TRBJ2-5
v_call: TRBV5-4
clone_size: NA
cdr3_nt: TGTGCCAGCAGCGCCCCCCTTGGCGGTCCGGCGACCCAGTACTTC
cdr3_aa: CASSAPLGGPATQYF

d_call: TRBD1
j_call: TRBJ1-1
v_call: TRBV29-1
clone_size: NA
cdr3_nt: TGCAGCGTTGCGGGACAGCTGAACACTGAAGCTTTCTTT
cdr3_aa: CSVAGQLNTEAFF

d_call: NA
j_call: TRBJ1-1
v_call: TRBV19
clone_size: NA
cdr3_nt: TGTGCCAGTAGTATCCGATCGACAGAAGAAGCTTTCTTT
cdr3_aa: CASSIRSTEEAFF

d_call: NA
j_call: TRBJ2-3
v_call: TRBV4-2
clone_size: NA
cdr3_nt: TGTGCCAGCAGCCAAGTACGGGAATCCACAGATACGCAGTATTTT
cdr3_aa: CASSQVRESTDTQYF

d_call: TRBD2
j_call: TRBJ2-5
v_call: TRBV5-5
clone_size: NA
cdr3_nt: TGTGCCAGCAGCATAGACCCCGGGAGGCGGGCAGAGACCCAGTACTTC
cdr3_aa: CASSIDPGRRAETQYF

d_call: TRBD1
j_call: TRBJ1-5
v_call: TRBV7-8
clone_size: once
cdr3_nt: TGTGCCAGCAGCAACTACAGGGGCGGGGGACGCCAGCATTTT
cdr3_aa: CASSNYRGGGRQHF

d_call: NA
j_call: TRBJ2-7
v_call: TRBV30
clone_size: NA
cdr3_nt: TGTGCCTGGAGTATTGCCTACGAGCAGTACTTC
cdr3_aa: CAWSIAYEQYF

d_call: NA
j_call: TRBJ2-3
v_call: TRBV7-2
clone_size: NA
cdr3_nt: TGTGCCAGCAGCCCGGGGTCTTGGGGAGATACGCAGTATTTT
cdr3_aa: CASSPGSWGDTQYF

d_call: NA
j_call: TRBJ2-2
v_call: TRBV10-3
clone_size: few
cdr3_nt: TGTGCCATCAGTCTTAGGGGAACCGGGGAGCTGTTTTTT
cdr3_aa: CAISLRGTGELFF

d_call: TRBD1
j_call: TRBJ1-6
v_call: TRBV28
clone_size: NA
cdr3_nt: TGTGCCAGCGGGATGACAGGGGAATCACCCCTCCACTTT
cdr3_aa: CASGMTGESPLHF

d_call: NA
j_call: TRBJ2-5
v_call: TRBV7-9
clone_size: few
cdr3_nt: TGTGCCAGCAGCTCGGGGGATGAAGAGACCCAGTACTTC
cdr3_aa: CASSSGDEETQYF

d_call: NA
j_call: TRBJ1-2
v_call: TRBV5-1
clone_size: NA
cdr3_nt: TGCGCCAGCAGCGCGACATGGGGGCGAGGCTATGGCTACACCTTC
cdr3_aa: CASSATWGRGYGYTF

d_call: NA
j_call: TRBJ1-4
v_call: TRBV6-2/TRBV6-3
clone_size: NA
cdr3_nt: TGTGCCAGCAGTTACGGACGGGACACTAATGAAAAACTGTTTTTT
cdr3_aa: CASSYGRDTNEKLFF

d_call: NA
j_call: TRBJ2-1
v_call: TRBV4-3
clone_size: NA
cdr3_nt: TGCGCCAGCAGCCAACATCCCGGGCGTGAGCAGTTCTTC
cdr3_aa: CASSQHPGREQFF

d_call: NA
j_call: TRBJ1-1
v_call: TRBV19
clone_size: few
cdr3_nt: TGTGCCAGTAGTGTACAGAAGAACACTGAAGCTTTCTTT
cdr3_aa: CASSVQKNTEAFF

d_call: NA
j_call: TRBJ1-1
v_call: TRBV12-3/TRBV12-4
clone_size: NA
cdr3_nt: TGTGCCAGCAGTTCTCCATCGGTCACGTTTTTT
cdr3_aa: CASSSPSVTFF

d_call: TRBD2
j_call: TRBJ2-5
v_call: TRBV28
clone_size: NA
cdr3_nt: TGTGCCAGCAGTCCTGGGGCGTGGGGACTAGCCATTCAAGAGACCCAGTACTTC
cdr3_aa: CASSPGAWGLAIQETQYF

d_call: TRBD1
j_call: TRBJ1-6
v_call: TRBV7-9
clone_size: NA
cdr3_nt: TGTGCCAGCAGCTTAGGACAGGGGGCTGGTTATTCACCCCTCCACTTT
cdr3_aa: CASSLGQGAGYSPLHF

d_call: NA
j_call: TRBJ2-2
v_call: TRBV30
clone_size: NA
cdr3_nt: TGTGCCTGGGGATCACCTACGAACACCGGGGAGCTGTTTTTT
cdr3_aa: CAWGSPTNTGELFF

d_call: NA
j_call: TRBJ1-2
v_call: TRBV5-6
clone_size: NA
cdr3_nt: TGTGCCAGCAGCTTTTCAGGCGTTTACTATGGCTACACCTTC
cdr3_aa: CASSFSGVYYGYTF

d_call: TRBD2
j_call: TRBJ2-1
v_call: TRBV15
clone_size: NA
cdr3_nt: TGTGCCACCAGCAGATTTCTAGCGGGAGGCGATGAGCAGTTCTTC
cdr3_aa: CATSRFLAGGDEQFF

d_call: NA
j_call: TRBJ2-1
v_call: TRBV5-1
clone_size: NA
cdr3_nt: TGCGCCAGCGGACAGCCCAACTACAATGAGCAGTTCTTC
cdr3_aa: CASGQPNYNEQFF